The sequence of this TCR beta chain was determined in a study of T cell repertoires in ileal Crohn's disease. Germline CDR1 MNHNY, CDR2 SVGAGI (reference sequence). The CDR3 totals 14 residues. The V end was cut by 6 bases, the J end by 3 bases, with 14 bases between. About this clone: Its antigen is not known.

Regarding the study as a whole: Compared with non-smokers, active smokers at surgery showed more clonal expansions.

As to time point: neoterminal ileum biopsy at postoperative endoscopy, about 6 months after surgery. The repertoire was sequenced with immunoSEQ multiplex PCR; TCRdb's copy has only in-frame clones and lacks some. The sample lists over a thousand clones, approximately 85% occurring once. The origin of this receptor is an adult with Crohn's disease. The gene calls are TRBV6-6 and TRBJ1-1; TRBD1 might be the D (6 bases). Sample: ileal tissue. The CDR3 nucleotides are TGTGCCAGCAGCGGCAAGGGGGGGGACACTGAAGCTTTCTTT. The encoded protein is CASSGKGGDTEAFF.